These T cell receptor beta chains were read from a single sample in a study of T cells after yellow fever vaccination. One entry per CDR3 protein, called by TCRdb with MiXCR from the 5' RACE reads. The repertoire has under 200,000 distinct CDR3 sequences, about 11% of them found once; the top ten carry 35% to 45%. The sequenced sample was CD8+ T cells sorted from PBMCs, obtained 15 days after the yellow fever booster vaccination. The receptors originated from a man between 18 and 35 years old who received the YFV17D yellow fever vaccine. Each CDR3 is given with its conserved first and last residue. A D gene is named only where the DNA matches it firmly. Clone size is given for some rows only: seen once, a few or many times, or a class if the clone is expanded.

NA,TRBV19,TRBJ1-2,NA,CASSSSEPNYGYTF,TGTGCCAGTAGTTCTTCAGAACCTAACTATGGCTACACCTTC
NA,TRBV2,TRBJ2-7,TRBD2,CASSERTSGSYEQYF,TGTGCCAGCAGTGAGAGGACTAGCGGCTCCTACGAGCAGTACTTC
NA,TRBV11-2,TRBJ2-3,TRBD2,CASSLRPAGGTDTQYF,TGTGCCAGCAGCTTAAGGCCGGCGGGGGGCACAGATACGCAGTATTTT
many,TRBV19,TRBJ1-2,NA,CASSIFGSGIYGYTF,TGTGCCAGTAGTATCTTCGGGTCAGGGATCTATGGCTACACCTTC
NA,TRBV10-3,TRBJ2-3,TRBD1,CAHGRGPGSSTDTQYF,TGTGCTCACGGCAGGGGGCCTGGGTCTAGCACAGATACGCAGTATTTT
NA,TRBV6-5,TRBJ1-6,NA,CASSYRTSSSYNSPLHF,TGTGCCAGCAGTTATAGGACATCGAGCTCCTATAATTCACCCCTCCACTTT
few,TRBV20-1,TRBJ2-5,TRBD1,CSATTGLSETQYF,TGCAGTGCTACGACAGGGTTATCAGAGACCCAGTACTTC
many,TRBV6-6,TRBJ2-3,TRBD1,CASSLRTGTDTQYF,TGTGCCAGCAGTCTTAGGACAGGAACAGATACGCAGTATTTT
NA,TRBV23-1,TRBJ2-7,NA,CASSQSGQAQTYEQYF,TGCGCCAGCAGTCAATCGGGTCAGGCCCAAACCTACGAGCAGTACTTC
few,TRBV12-5,TRBJ2-5,TRBD1,CASAKHRQGEETQYF,TGTGCTAGTGCCAAACACAGGCAGGGGGAAGAGACCCAGTACTTC
many,TRBV29-1,TRBJ1-1,NA,CSVAPGQSEAFF,TGCAGCGTTGCCCCCGGGCAGAGTGAAGCTTTCTTT
few,TRBV2,TRBJ1-3,NA,CASRTTDGGNTIYF,TGTGCCAGCAGGACTACGGACGGTGGAAACACCATATATTTT
few,TRBV29-1,TRBJ1-1,NA,CSVFEGSGTEAFF,TGCAGCGTTTTCGAGGGAAGCGGAACTGAAGCTTTCTTT
few,TRBV4-3,TRBJ1-1,NA,CASSRLGVGTEAFF,TGCGCCAGCAGCCGCCTAGGGGTTGGGACTGAAGCTTTCTTT